This entry is about one T cell receptor (beta chain). This sample was taken from a study of CD8+CD57+ T cells in acquired aplastic anemia. According to the study, genomic DNA was the template for TCR beta VDJ and CDR3 profiling. TCRdb reanalysed the reads using MiXCR and keeps one entry per CDR3 protein. The sample lists about 160,000 distinct CDR3 sequences, around half seen once, with roughly 29% in the top ten. V lost 1 base, J lost 1 base, and 4 bases lay in between. Germline V gene sequence: CDR1 SGHTA, CDR2 FQGNSA. CDR3 length: 13 residues. Previously, flow cytometry had revealed CD8+CD57+ cell expansion in the patients chosen for sequencing.

The sample consisted of sorted CD4+, CD8+, or CD8+CD57+ T cells (not recorded which) from PBMCs. This sequence joins TRBV7-2 and TRBJ1-1; D unresolved. The source of this sequence is a human donor with aplastic anemia. CDR3 nucleotides: TGTGCCAGCAGCTTAGTTCGGAACACTGAAGCTTTCTTT. Encoded protein: CASSLVRNTEAFF.